The subject of this entry is one T cell receptor (beta chain). This specimen belongs to a study of radiotherapy plus CTLA-4 blockade in lung cancer. Assay: immunoSEQ multiplex PCR; the TCRdb copy retains only in-frame clones and omits some. This repertoire shows approximately 60,000 clones, approximately 80% found once; its top ten account for about 4.2%. CDR1 MNHNS and CDR2 SASEGT come from the germline V gene. The CDR3 is 15 residues long. V was trimmed by 1 base and J by 3 bases, leaving 12 bases between them. V and J are TRBV6-1 and TRBJ1-2; D remains ambiguous. The receptor was derived from a human donor with non-small cell lung cancer who had a complete response to radiotherapy plus ipilimumab. The sample was peripheral blood, taken from a patient treated with radiotherapy plus ipilimumab. CDR3 in amino acids: CASSEGTARYYGYTF. The CDR3, as DNA: TGTGCCAGCAGTGAAGGTACGGCAAGGTACTATGGCTACACCTTC.